A single sample gave rise to the 10 T cell receptor beta chains below, sequenced in a study of blood T cell repertoires in COVID-19. TCRdb keeps only in-frame clones here, not all; method: immunoSEQ multiplex PCR. Here the sample spans approximately 180,000 clones, approximately 80% being singletons. Sequenced material: PBMCs or T cells enriched from blood (not recorded which). All receptors come from a woman between 45 and 60 years old who had recovered from COVID-19.

The sample holds one count of this clone. This rearrangement joins TRBV28 to TRBJ1-4; tentative D call: TRBD1 (6 bases). The CDR3 extends over 14 amino acids. V was clipped by 2 bases and J by 7 bases, with 11 bases between them. Germline CDR1 reads MDHEN; CDR2 reads SYDVKM. The DNA of the CDR3 is TGTGCCAGCAGTTTAGCAGGGGTGGGTGAAAAACTGTTTTTT. Translating gives CASSLAGVGEKLFF.

The J gene is TRBJ2-1, the V gene TRBV3-1 (or the pseudogene TRBV3-2); D may be TRBD2 (6 bases). Germline V lookup: CDR1 LGHDT, CDR2 YNNKEL (reference sequence). CDR3 size: 14 residues. V lost 4 bases and J 3 bases, leaving 10 bases between the germline ends. The CDR3 here is CASSPRENYNEQFF. CDR3 DNA sequence: TGTGCCAGCAGCCCCCGGGAGAACTACAATGAGCAGTTCTTC.

V gene TRBV29-1 combines with J gene TRBJ2-7, with 11 bases identical to TRBD2. This CDR3 has 21 residues. Germline CDR1 and CDR2: SQVTM and ANQGSEA. The ends lost 7 bases at V and 0 bases at J; junction bases unmatched: 26. As DNA, the CDR3 is TGCAGCGCTGCGTTTCACGTAGCGGGAGGGCATCCGTTTCGGAGCTCCTACGAGCAGTACTTC. It translates to CSAAFHVAGGHPFRSSYEQYF.

CDR3 bases: TGTGCCAGCAGCTTAGATCAGATCAACATTCAGTACTTC. Residues: CASSLDQINIQYF. The chain uses TRBV11-2 and TRBJ2-4; D is unresolved. Trimming took 0 bases from V and 7 from J, leaving 7 bases between them. There are 13 residues in the CDR3. CDR1 is SGHAT, CDR2 FQNNGV, per germline.

J is TRBJ2-1 and V is TRBV3-1 (or the pseudogene TRBV3-2); no reliable D call. Germline V CDR1 and CDR2: LGHDT, YNNKEL (reference sequence). The CDR3 sequence is 16 residues long. V lost 0 bases to trimming and J lost 4 bases, with 13 bases between them. CDR3 sequence: CASSQDRAVVYNEQFF. Here the CDR3 DNA reads TGTGCCAGCAGCCAAGATCGTGCGGTAGTATACAATGAGCAGTTCTTC.

This clone showed up just a few times. The chain joins TRBV5-1 to TRBJ2-3; TRBD2 matches at 11 bases. V trimming: 7 bases; J trimming: 4 bases; junction bases outside the gene matches: 11. CDR1 is SGHRS, CDR2 YFSETQ, per germline. The CDR3 spans 16 residues. CDR3 residues: CASCLAGGLIPDTQYF. CDR3 nucleotides: TGCGCCAGCTGCCTAGCGGGAGGCCTCATCCCAGATACGCAGTATTTT.

This clone has more than one count but fewer than ten. The rearrangement joins TRBV30 to TRBJ2-1; TRBD1 might be the D (6 bases). The CDR3 runs to 13 residues. Looked up from germline, CDR1 is GTSNPN and CDR2 is SVGIG (reference sequence). V was cut by 8 bases and J by 6 bases, with 17 bases left in between. CDR3 coding DNA: TGTGCCCGATTACAGGGAACTAGCAATGAGCAGTTCTTC. Amino acids: CARLQGTSNEQFF.

V usage is TRBV6-5 and J usage is TRBJ1-6, with no clear D. The CDR3 has 14 residues. Germline-derived CDR1 and CDR2 are MNHEY and SVGAGI. The V and J ends lost 2 bases and 1 base respectively, with 3 bases between them. CDR3 sequence reads: CASSYQSYNSPLHF. The CDR3 region has the DNA TGTGCCAGCAGTTACCAGTCCTATAATTCACCCCTCCACTTT.

CDR3 sequence: CASSQVNLANYEQYF. DNA of the CDR3: TGCGCCAGCAGCCAAGTGAACCTAGCGAACTACGAGCAGTACTTC. This chain connects TRBV4-3 to TRBJ2-7; maybe TRBD2 (6 bases). The germline V and J ends were trimmed by 1 base and 3 bases, with 13 bases remaining between them. The CDR3 totals 15 residues. Germline-derived CDR1 and CDR2 are LGHNA and YSLEER.

The chain joins TRBV20-1 to TRBJ1-5; no clear D gene. V was shortened by 3 bases and J by 9 bases, with 18 bases between the two germline ends. The CDR3 extends over 14 amino acids. Germline CDR1 and CDR2: DFQATT and SNEGSKA (reference sequence). CDR3 sequence reads: CSASSEGKGMPQHF. The DNA of the CDR3 is TGCAGTGCTAGTTCTGAGGGTAAAGGGATGCCCCAGCATTTT.